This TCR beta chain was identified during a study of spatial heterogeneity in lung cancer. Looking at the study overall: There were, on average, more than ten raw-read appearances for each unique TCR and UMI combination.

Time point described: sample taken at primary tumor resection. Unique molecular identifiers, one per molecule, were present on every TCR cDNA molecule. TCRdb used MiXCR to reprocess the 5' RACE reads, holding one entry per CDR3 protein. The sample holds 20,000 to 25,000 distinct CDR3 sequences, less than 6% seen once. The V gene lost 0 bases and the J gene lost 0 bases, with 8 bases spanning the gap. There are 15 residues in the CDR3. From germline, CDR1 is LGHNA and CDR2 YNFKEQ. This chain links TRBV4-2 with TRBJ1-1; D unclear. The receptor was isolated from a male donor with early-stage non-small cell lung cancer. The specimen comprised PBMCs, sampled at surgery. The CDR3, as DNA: TGTGCCAGCAGCCAAGAATTAGGGATGAACACTGAAGCTTTCTTT. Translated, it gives CASSQELGMNTEAFF.